This T cell receptor beta chain was obtained from a study of blood T cells in healthy people across ages. For the study at large: Using template switching, researchers captured about one barcoded beta molecule for each two T cells.

Whenever a sample was processed, at least 6.5 million PBMCs were isolated. The V gene end was trimmed by 7 bases and the J gene end by 3 bases; junction bases not matched to a gene: 5. The CDR3 runs to 13 residues. Together with a sample-barcoded 5' primer, a J-beta primer mix was included in a second PCR lasting about 7 to 12 cycles. Each cDNA was tagged by a template-switch adaptor containing 12 random nucleotides. TCRdb reprocessed the 5' RACE reads via MiXCR and lists one record per CDR3 protein. The sample shows fewer than 2,000,000 distinct CDR3 sequences, about 31% of them seen only once. In its sample, this clonotype was seen a few times.

This chain uses TRBV12-3 or TRBV12-4 with TRBJ1-1; 7 bases fit TRBD1. The sequence was obtained from a woman aged 25 to 45 in good health. The sample consisted of blood. The CDR3 region is CASTKGGHTEAFF. The DNA for the CDR3 is TGTGCCAGCACCAAAGGGGGCCACACTGAAGCTTTCTTT.